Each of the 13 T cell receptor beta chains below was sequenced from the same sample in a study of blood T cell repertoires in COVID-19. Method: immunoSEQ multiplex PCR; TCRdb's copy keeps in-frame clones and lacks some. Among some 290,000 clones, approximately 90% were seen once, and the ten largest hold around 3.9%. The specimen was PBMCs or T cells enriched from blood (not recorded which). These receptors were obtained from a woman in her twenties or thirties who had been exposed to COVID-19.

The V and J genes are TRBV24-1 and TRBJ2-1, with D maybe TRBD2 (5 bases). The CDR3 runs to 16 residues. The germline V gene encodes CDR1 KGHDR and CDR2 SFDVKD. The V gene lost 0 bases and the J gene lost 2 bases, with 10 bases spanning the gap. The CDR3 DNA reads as TGTGCCACCAGTGATTTGCCGCGAGGGACCTACAATGAGCAGTTCTTC. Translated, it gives CATSDLPRGTYNEQFF.

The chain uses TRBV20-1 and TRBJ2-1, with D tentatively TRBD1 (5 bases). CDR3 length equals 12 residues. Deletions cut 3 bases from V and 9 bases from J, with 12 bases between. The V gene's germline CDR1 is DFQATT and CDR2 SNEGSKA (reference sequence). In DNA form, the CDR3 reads TGCAGTGCTAGTAGGGGCCCTGCTGAGCAGTTCTTC. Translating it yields CSASRGPAEQFF.

The CDR3 DNA reads as TGTGCCAGCAGTTTAGGCAGGCCCCCCGGAAACACCATATATTTT. This codes for CASSLGRPPGNTIYF. The rearrangement links TRBV27 to TRBJ1-3; D remains ambiguous. Trimming shortened V by 2 bases and J by 4 bases, and 12 bases separated the two germline ends. This CDR3 contains 15 residues. Germline CDR1 is MNHEY and CDR2 is SMNVEV (reference sequence).

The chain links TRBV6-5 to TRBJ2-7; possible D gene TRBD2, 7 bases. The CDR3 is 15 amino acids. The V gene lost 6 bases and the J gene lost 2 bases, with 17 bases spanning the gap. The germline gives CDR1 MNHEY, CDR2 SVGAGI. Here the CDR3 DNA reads TGTGCCAGCAGGGACGGCGGGGGCCTTACCTACGAGCAGTACTTC. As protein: CASRDGGGLTYEQYF.

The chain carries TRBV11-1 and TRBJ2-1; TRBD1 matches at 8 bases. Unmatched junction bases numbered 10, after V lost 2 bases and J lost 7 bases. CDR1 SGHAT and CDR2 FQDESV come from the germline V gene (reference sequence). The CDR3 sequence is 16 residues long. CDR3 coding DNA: TGTGCCAGCAGCTTAAGGCTGGACAGGGCGGCGAATGAGCAGTTCTTC. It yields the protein CASSLRLDRAANEQFF.

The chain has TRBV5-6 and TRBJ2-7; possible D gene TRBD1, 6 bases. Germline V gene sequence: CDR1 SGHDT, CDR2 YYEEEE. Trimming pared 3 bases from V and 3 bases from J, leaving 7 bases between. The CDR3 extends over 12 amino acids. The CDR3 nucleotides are TGTGCCAGCAGCTCAGGGGACTACGAGCAGTACTTC. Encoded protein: CASSSGDYEQYF. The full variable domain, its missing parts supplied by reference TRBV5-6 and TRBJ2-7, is DAGVTQSPTHLIKTRGQQVTLRCSPKSGHDTVSWYQQALGQGPQFIFQYYEEEERQRGNFPDRFSGHQFPNYSSELNVNALLLGDSALYLCASSSGDYEQYFGPGTRLTVT.

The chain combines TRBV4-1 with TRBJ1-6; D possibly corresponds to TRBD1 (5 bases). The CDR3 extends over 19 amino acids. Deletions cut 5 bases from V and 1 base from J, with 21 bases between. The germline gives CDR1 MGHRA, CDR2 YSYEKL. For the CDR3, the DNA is TGCGCCAGCAGCGCGGGGTGGGAGGCGGGGGTTTCCTATAATTCACCCCTCCACTTT. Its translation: CASSAGWEAGVSYNSPLHF.

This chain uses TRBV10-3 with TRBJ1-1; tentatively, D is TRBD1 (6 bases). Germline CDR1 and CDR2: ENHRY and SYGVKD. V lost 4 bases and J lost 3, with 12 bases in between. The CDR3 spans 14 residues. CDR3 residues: CAISVQGKDTEAFF. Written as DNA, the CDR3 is TGTGCCATCAGTGTTCAGGGGAAGGACACTGAAGCTTTCTTT.

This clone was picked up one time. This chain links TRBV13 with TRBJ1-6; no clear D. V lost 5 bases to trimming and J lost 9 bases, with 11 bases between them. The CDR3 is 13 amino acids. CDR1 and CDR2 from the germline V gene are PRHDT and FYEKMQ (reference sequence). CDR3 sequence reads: CASSPRSRSPLHF. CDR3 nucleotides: TGTGCCAGCAGCCCCCGGTCGCGTTCACCCCTCCACTTT. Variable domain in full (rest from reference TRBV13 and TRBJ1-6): AAGVIQSPRHLIKEKRETATLKCYPIPRHDTVYWYQQGPGQDPQFLISFYEKMQSDKGSIPDRFSAQQFSDYHSELNMSSLELGDSALYFCASSPRSRSPLHFGNGTRLTVT.

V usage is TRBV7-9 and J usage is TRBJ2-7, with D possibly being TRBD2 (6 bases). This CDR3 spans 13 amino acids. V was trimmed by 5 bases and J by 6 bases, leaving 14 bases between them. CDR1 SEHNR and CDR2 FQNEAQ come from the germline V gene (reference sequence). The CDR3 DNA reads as TGTGCCAGCAGCCATGGGGGGATAGGCGAGCAGTACTTC. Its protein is CASSHGGIGEQYF. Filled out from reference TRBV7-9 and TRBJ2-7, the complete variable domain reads DTGVSQNPRHKITKRGQNVTFRCDPISEHNRLYWYRQTLGQGPEFLTYFQNEAQLEKSRLLSDRFSAERPKGSFSTLEIQRTEQGDSAMYLCASSHGGIGEQYFGPGTRLTVT.

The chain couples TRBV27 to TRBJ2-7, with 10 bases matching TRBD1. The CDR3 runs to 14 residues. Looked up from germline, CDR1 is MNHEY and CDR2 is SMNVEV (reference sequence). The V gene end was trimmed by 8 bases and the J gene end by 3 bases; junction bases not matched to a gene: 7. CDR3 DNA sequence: TGTGCCAGCTCCCCGGGACAGGGGAACTACGAGCAGTACTTC. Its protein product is CASSPGQGNYEQYF.

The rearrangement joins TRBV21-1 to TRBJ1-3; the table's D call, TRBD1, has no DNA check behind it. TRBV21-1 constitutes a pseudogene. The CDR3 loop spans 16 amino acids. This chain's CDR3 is CASSTSARGLGRTIYF. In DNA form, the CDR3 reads TGTGCCAGCAGCACGAGCGCCAGGGGGCTGGGAAGGACCATATATTTT.

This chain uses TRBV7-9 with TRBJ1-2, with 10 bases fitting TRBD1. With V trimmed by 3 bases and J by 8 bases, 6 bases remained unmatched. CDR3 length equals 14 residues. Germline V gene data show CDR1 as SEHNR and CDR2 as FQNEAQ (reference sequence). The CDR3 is CASSLSTGGDGYTF. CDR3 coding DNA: TGTGCCAGCAGCTTGTCGACAGGGGGCGACGGCTACACCTTC.